The clone carrying this T cell receptor (beta chain) was seen repeatedly, ten times or more. This sample was included in a study of CD8+CD57+ T cells in acquired aplastic anemia. Whole-study context: Each DNA sample taken from sorted CD4+ and CD8+ cells came to approximately 3.2 ug on average.

Patients selected for sequencing had displayed CD8+CD57+ cell expansion by flow cytometry. Severe acquired aplastic anemia was diagnosed in all patients. Profiling of TCR beta VDJ combinations and CDR3 sequences used genomic DNA as template. One entry per CDR3 protein results from TCRdb running MiXCR on the reads. There are more than 150,000 distinct CDR3 sequences in the sample; around 50% occur only once, and approximately 12% lies in the top ten. The germline V and J ends were trimmed by 9 bases and 6 bases, with 9 bases remaining between them. Germline V lookup: CDR1 MNHNS, CDR2 SASEGT. CDR3 length: 12 amino acids.

J is TRBJ1-6 and V is TRBV6-1; D gene ambiguous. Material: sorted CD4+, CD8+, or CD8+CD57+ T cells (not recorded which) from PBMCs. The receptor's source is a human donor with aplastic anemia. The DNA for the CDR3 is TGTGCCAGTACACAAGGTAATTCACCCCTCCACTTT. Translated: CASTQGNSPLHF.